Below, 25 T cell receptor beta chains from the same sample are listed, as sequenced in a study of blood T cells in healthy people across ages. Using a J-beta primer mix together with a sample-barcoded 5' primer, a second PCR was run for roughly 6 to 12 cycles. MiXCR, run by TCRdb on the 5' RACE reads, gives a single entry per CDR3 protein. The sample consists of about 800,000 distinct CDR3 sequences, roughly 25% of them appearing once. These data were also reused for a study on T cells of mothers and their children.

What was sequenced was blood. All receptors derive from a boy younger than 18 in good health.

The rearrangement uses TRBV7-2 and TRBJ1-1; D not certain. The CDR3 spans 16 residues. Germline V gene data show CDR1 as SGHTA and CDR2 as FQGNSA. Deletions cut 4 bases from V and 1 base from J, with 16 bases between. The CDR3 DNA reads TGTGCCAGCAGCTCAGACGTGGGGAGACCGAACACTGAAGCTTTCTTT. This sequence encodes CASSSDVGRPNTEAFF.

This clonotype has only a few counts. The rearrangement links TRBV7-2 to TRBJ2-1; 9 nucleotides line up with TRBD1. The tail of the sequence fits TRBJ2-7 better, so the J call may be wrong. The CDR3 is 15 amino acids. CDR1 and CDR2 (germline): SGHTA, FQGNSA. CDR3 in DNA: TGTGCCAGCAGCTATGACCGGGACAGGGCCTACGAGCAGTACTTC. It specifies CASSYDRDRAYEQYF.

This clonotype was seen a few times. This chain links TRBV29-1 with TRBJ2-3; 10 bases agree with TRBD2. The CDR3 contains 15 residues. J lost 6 bases, V lost 7 bases, and 13 bases had no gene match. Germline lookup yields CDR1 SQVTM and CDR2 ANQGSEA. CDR3 coding DNA: TGCAGCGCCGAAGGGACTAGCGAGGCCATCGATACGCAGTATTTT. Translation gives CSAEGTSEAIDTQYF.

The chain has TRBV9 and TRBJ2-2; D perhaps matches TRBD2 (6 bases). There are 12 residues in the CDR3. Germline V CDR1 and CDR2: SGDLS, YYNGEE. Deletions cut 2 bases from V and 7 bases from J, with 6 bases between. The CDR3 loop reads CASSVRGGELFF. CDR3 DNA sequence: TGTGCCAGCAGCGTGCGGGGCGGGGAGCTGTTTTTT.

V is TRBV15 and J is TRBJ2-2, with TRBD1 identical over 9 bases. V was pared by 0 bases and J by 7 bases, with 3 bases of the junction left unmatched. The germline gives CDR1 LNHNV, CDR2 YYDKDF (reference sequence). This CDR3 comprises 15 residues. CDR3: CATSREGTGIGELFF. For the CDR3, the DNA is TGTGCCACCAGCAGAGAGGGGACAGGGATCGGGGAGCTGTTTTTT.

With regard to this clonotype: One end of the junction does not line up with germline, which may come from a read error. This sequence joins TRBV2 and TRBJ2-1; no clear D gene. In germline, CDR1 is SNHLY, CDR2 FYNNEI. CDR3 length: 14 residues. This chain's CDR3 is CTSSTLGDGNEQFF. The CDR3 nucleotides read TGTACCAGCAGCACTCTAGGAGACGGCAATGAGCAGTTCTTC.

As regards this clonotype: A much larger clone is a single base away; this may be a read error. The chain employs TRBV28 and TRBJ2-6, with D unresolved. The germline CDR1 and CDR2 sequences are MDHEN and SYDVKM. The CDR3 loop spans 12 amino acids. Trimming removed 8 bases from V and 0 bases from J, with 2 bases in between. The CDR3 loop is CASGSGANVLTF. CDR3 in DNA: TGTGCCAGCGGCTCTGGGGCCAACGTCCTGACTTTC.

This clonotype was counted only a few times. The rearrangement uses TRBV19 and TRBJ2-7; D is uncertain. Trimming stripped 5 bases from V and 5 bases from J, with 16 bases between. Germline lookup yields CDR1 LNHDA and CDR2 SQIVND (reference sequence). The CDR3 covers 14 residues. The CDR3: CASSPLMGWNEQYF. Here the CDR3 DNA reads TGTGCCAGTAGTCCTTTGATGGGGTGGAACGAGCAGTACTTC. Full variable domain (outside the CDR3, taken from reference TRBV19 and TRBJ2-7): DGGITQSPKYLFRKEGQNVTLSCEQNLNHDAMYWYRQDPGQGLRLIYYSQIVNDFQKGDIAEGYSVSREKKESFPLTVTSAQKNPTAFYLCASSPLMGWNEQYFGPGTRLTVT.

This clonotype was counted between two and nine times. The chain carries TRBV7-2 and TRBJ1-4; no clear D. This CDR3 has 14 residues. V was cut by 2 bases and J by 5 bases, with 9 bases left in between. The germline gives CDR1 SGHTA, CDR2 FQGNSA. CDR3 sequence (DNA): TGTGCCAGCAGCTTAAGGGCAGAGAATGAAAAACTGTTTTTT. Translation: CASSLRAENEKLFF.

V gene TRBV7-6 combines with J gene TRBJ2-2, with D tentatively TRBD1 or TRBD2 (5 bases each). Between the trimmed V and J ends, which lost 5 bases and 2 bases, there was a span of 15 bases. The CDR3 has 16 amino acids. In germline, CDR1 is SGHVS, CDR2 FNYEAQ. CDR3 DNA sequence: TGTGCCAGCAGCCCCAACCGGGGCTCTAACACCGGGGAGCTGTTTTTT. Its protein product is CASSPNRGSNTGELFF.

The V and J genes are TRBV6-6 and TRBJ2-1; possible D gene TRBD2, 5 bases. Trimming stripped 3 bases from V and 2 bases from J, with 14 bases between. The CDR3 consists of 16 residues. Looked up from germline, CDR1 is MNHNY and CDR2 is SVGAGI (reference sequence). CDR3 sequence reads: CASSYPRTGTYNEQFF. CDR3 coding DNA: TGTGCCAGCAGTTATCCCCGGACGGGGACCTACAATGAGCAGTTCTTC.

The chain uses TRBV11-2 and TRBJ2-7; D could derive from TRBD1 or TRBD2 (5 bases each). The V end was cut by 4 bases, the J end by 6 bases, with 19 bases between. This CDR3 is built from 15 residues. Per germline, CDR1 SGHAT and CDR2 FQNNGV. Here the CDR3 DNA reads TGTGCCAGCAGCTCCCGAGGGGTTAAAATGAGCGAGCAGTACTTC. Translation: CASSSRGVKMSEQYF.

This clonotype was observed a handful of times. The chain carries TRBV5-1 and TRBJ2-5; possibly TRBD1 or TRBD2 for D (6 bases each). The CDR3 is 14 residues long. Per the germline V gene, CDR1 is SGHRS and CDR2 is YFSETQ. With 2 bases removed from V and 5 bases from J, the gap between germline ends came to 13 bases. The CDR3 spells CASSFLGGRETQYF. The CDR3 DNA reads TGCGCCAGCAGCTTCTTGGGGGGCAGGGAGACCCAGTACTTC.

The V gene is TRBV12-3 or TRBV12-4, the J gene TRBJ1-5; D is ambiguous. The CDR3 is made up of 15 amino acids. The V gene lost 1 base and the J gene lost 3 bases, with 10 bases spanning the gap. In DNA, the CDR3 is TGTGCCAGCAGTTTAGAGGGAGGGATCAATCAGCCCCAGCATTTT. It translates to CASSLEGGINQPQHF.

This clonotype was seen only a few times. This chain's CDR3 is CASSDRRQETQYF. The CDR3 DNA follows: TGTGCCAGCAGTGATCGGAGACAAGAGACCCAGTACTTC. The chain links TRBV6-1 to TRBJ2-5; no firm D call. Germline V gives CDR1 MNHNS, CDR2 SASEGT. The CDR3 consists of 13 residues. Between the trimmed V and J ends, which lost 3 bases and 2 bases, there was a span of 7 bases.

This sequence joins TRBV20-1 and TRBJ2-7; TRBD2 matches at 7 bases. The CDR3 has 15 amino acids. J was trimmed by 4 bases and V by 3 bases; bases with no gene match: 12. CDR1 and CDR2 from the germline V gene are DFQATT and SNEGSKA (reference sequence). This CDR3 reads CSASWSGGKVYEQYF. Written as DNA, the CDR3 is TGCAGTGCTAGTTGGTCGGGGGGAAAGGTGTACGAGCAGTACTTC.

This rearrangement joins TRBV2 to TRBJ1-2, with 7 bases lining up with TRBD1. J was trimmed by 4 bases and V by 1 base; bases with no gene match: 3. CDR1 and CDR2 from the germline V gene are SNHLY and FYNNEI. The CDR3 is 14 residues long. For the CDR3, the DNA is TGTGCCAGCAGTGAAGGGCAGGGGGGCTATGGCTACACCTTC. It translates to CASSEGQGGYGYTF.

The chain combines TRBV16 with TRBJ2-1; TRBD1 agrees at 9 bases. The J call may be mistaken, given a closer DNA end match to TRBJ2-7. Germline CDR1 is KGHSY and CDR2 is FQNENV. The CDR3 runs to 15 residues. CDR3 DNA sequence: TGTGCCAGCAGCCGCAGGACAGGGGCTGCCTACGAGCAGTACTTC. Its protein product is CASSRRTGAAYEQYF.

This clonotype occurred a few times. The chain employs TRBV6-5 and TRBJ2-4; D ambiguous. This CDR3 has 16 amino acids. V gave up 5 bases and J gave up 0 bases, with 14 bases separating them. Germline V gives CDR1 MNHEY, CDR2 SVGAGI. CDR3 amino acids: CASSQHGLLAKNIQYF. CDR3 in DNA: TGTGCCAGCAGTCAGCACGGGTTACTAGCCAAAAACATTCAGTACTTC.

The chain couples TRBV6-2 or TRBV6-3 to TRBJ2-4; D possibly corresponds to TRBD2 (5 bases). The ends were cut back, 2 bases at V and 7 bases at J, with 12 bases in the middle. The CDR3 totals 14 residues. The V gene's germline CDR1 is MNHEY and CDR2 SVGEGT. This CDR3 reads CASSYSSRGNIQYF. CDR3 sequence (DNA): TGTGCCAGCAGTTACAGTTCTAGAGGGAACATTCAGTACTTC.

Details on this clonotype: Sequence at one end of the junction differs from germline and may be a read error. The chain couples TRBV29-1 to TRBJ1-2; a possible D gene is TRBD1 (6 bases). In germline, CDR1 is SQVTM, CDR2 ANQGSEA. The CDR3 length is 13 residues. The CDR3 coding sequence is TGCAGCGTTGAGGGGGCTACAAGCTATGGCTGCACCTTC. Amino acids: CSVEGATSYGCTF.

CDR3 coding DNA: TGTGCCAGCAGTTTAATGGGGACAGGGTGGACTGAAGCTTTCTTT. Its protein product is CASSLMGTGWTEAFF. The V gene is TRBV28, the J gene TRBJ1-1; 9 positions match TRBD1. The CDR3 loop spans 15 amino acids. Trimming cost V 2 bases and J 5 bases; bases outside gene matches: 6. Germline CDR1 is MDHEN and CDR2 is SYDVKM.

The J gene is TRBJ2-5, the V gene TRBV14, with D unclear. The J call may not be correct, given that the DNA end is closer to TRBJ2-1. Germline CDR1 is SGHDN and CDR2 is FVKESK. CDR3 length: 11 amino acids. The CDR3 reads CASSPHIEQFF. The CDR3 DNA reads TGTGCCAGCAGCCCCCACATTGAGCAGTTCTTC.

The gene calls are TRBV20-1 and TRBJ2-2, with 9 positions matching TRBD1. J gave up 8 bases and V 0 bases, and 16 bases lay outside the gene matches. This CDR3 comprises 18 residues. The germline CDR1 and CDR2 sequences are DFQATT and SNEGSKA (reference sequence). The CDR3 here is CSARDSWADRGFGGELFF. DNA for the CDR3: TGCAGTGCTAGAGATTCTTGGGCGGACAGGGGTTTTGGGGGGGAGCTGTTTTTT.

The chain links TRBV24-1 to TRBJ2-5; the D gene is possibly TRBD1 (5 bases). Germline loops: CDR1 KGHDR, CDR2 SFDVKD. CDR3 length equals 15 residues. V shed 5 bases and J shed 1 base, with 13 bases lying between them. This CDR3 is CATSVGVARQETQYF. In DNA form, the CDR3 reads TGTGCCACCAGTGTAGGGGTTGCTCGCCAAGAGACCCAGTACTTC.